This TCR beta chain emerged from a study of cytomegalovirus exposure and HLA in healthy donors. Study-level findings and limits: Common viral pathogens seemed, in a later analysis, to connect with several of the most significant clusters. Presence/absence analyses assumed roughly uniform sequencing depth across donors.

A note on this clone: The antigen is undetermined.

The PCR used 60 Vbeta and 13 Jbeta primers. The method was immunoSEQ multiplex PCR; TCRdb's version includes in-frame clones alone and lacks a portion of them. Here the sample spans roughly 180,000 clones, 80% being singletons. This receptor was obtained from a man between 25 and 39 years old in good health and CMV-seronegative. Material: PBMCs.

For the CDR3, the DNA is TGTGCCAGCAGCCCCATACTAGCGGGGGGGGAAGATACGCAGTATTTT. This sequence encodes CASSPILAGGEDTQYF. The gene calls are TRBV7-2 and TRBJ2-3; 13 bases match TRBD2. Germline lookup yields CDR1 SGHTA and CDR2 FQGNSA. There are 16 residues in the CDR3. The V gene end was trimmed by 5 bases and the J gene end by 5 bases; junction bases not matched to a gene: 7.